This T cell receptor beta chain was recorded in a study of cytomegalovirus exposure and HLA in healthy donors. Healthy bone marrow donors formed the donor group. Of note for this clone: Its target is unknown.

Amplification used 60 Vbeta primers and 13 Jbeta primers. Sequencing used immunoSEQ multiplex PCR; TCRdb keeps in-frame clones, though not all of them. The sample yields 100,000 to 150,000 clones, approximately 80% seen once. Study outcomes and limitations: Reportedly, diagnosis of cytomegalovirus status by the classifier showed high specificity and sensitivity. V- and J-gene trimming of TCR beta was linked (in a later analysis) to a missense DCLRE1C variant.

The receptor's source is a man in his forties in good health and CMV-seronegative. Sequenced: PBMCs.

CDR3 protein: CASSFYDRPTEAFF. DNA for the CDR3: TGTGCCAGCAGTTTCTACGACAGGCCCACTGAAGCTTTCTTT. J is TRBJ1-1 and V is TRBV27; D perhaps matches TRBD1 (6 bases). Between the trimmed V and J ends, which lost 3 bases and 4 bases, there was a span of 12 bases. Per the germline V gene, CDR1 is MNHEY and CDR2 is SMNVEV (reference sequence). The CDR3 is 14 residues long.